This T cell receptor (beta chain) was identified in a study of cytomegalovirus exposure and HLA in healthy donors. The protocol was immunoSEQ multiplex PCR, while the TCRdb copy is restricted to in-frame clones and leaves out a portion. The sample holds approximately 200,000 clones; around 84% are singletons and the top ten take around an eighth. The CDR3 length is 15 residues. V lost 5 bases and J lost 4, with 15 bases in between. Germline-derived CDR1 and CDR2 are SGHAT and FQNNGV. The chain links TRBV11-2 to TRBJ2-1, with D possibly matching TRBD2 (5 bases). Sequenced sample: PBMCs. This TCR was sampled from a woman between 25 and 40 years old in good health and CMV-seropositive. The CDR3 bases are TGTGCCAGCAGCCCCAGCCTGGAGGCTTACAATGAGCAGTTCTTC. Its translation is CASSPSLEAYNEQFF.